The 13 T cell receptor beta chains in this list originate from one sample, sequenced in a study of spatial heterogeneity in lung cancer. One entry per CDR3 protein results from TCRdb running MiXCR on the 5' RACE reads. Of approximately 27,000 distinct CDR3 sequences in the sample, approximately 6% are singletons; the top ten hold around 23%. Time point of the sample: blood at routine non-recurrence follow-up after resection. Frozen PBMC, nontumor lung or tumor provided whole RNA, which was sequenced unsorted. The sample here was PBMCs, taken at follow-up. The receptors stem from a male donor with early-stage non-small cell lung cancer.

This clonotype was found many times. The chain recombines TRBV29-1 with TRBJ1-1, with 7 bases identical to TRBD1. The CDR3 extends over 15 amino acids. V shed 4 bases and J 1 base; nucleotides not matched to a gene: 9. Germline lookup yields CDR1 SQVTM and CDR2 ANQGSEA. CDR3 nucleotide sequence: TGCAGCGTTGTATTGGGACAGCCTGGGAACACTGAAGCTTTCTTT. Its protein product is CSVVLGQPGNTEAFF.

In this sample, this clonotype turned up many times. This chain joins TRBV29-1 and TRBJ1-1; D call uncertain. The CDR3 is 11 residues long. Germline CDR1 SQVTM, CDR2 ANQGSEA. The V gene lost 7 bases and the J gene lost 6 bases, with 12 bases spanning the gap. CDR3 coding DNA: TGCAGCGCGACCGACCTCGCTGAAGCTTTCTTT. Protein sequence: CSATDLAEAFF. Together with reference TRBV29-1 and TRBJ1-1, the CDR3 gives the full variable domain: SAVISQKPSRDICQRGTSLTIQCQVDSQVTMMFWYRQQPGQSLTLIATANQGSEATYESGFVIDKFPISRPNLTFSTLTVSNMSPEDSSIYLCSATDLAEAFFGQGTRLTVV.

In its sample, this clonotype was seen many times. The chain joins TRBV10-3 to TRBJ2-1, with TRBD1 identical over 8 bases. Germline V gene sequence: CDR1 ENHRY, CDR2 SYGVKD. This CDR3 spans 16 amino acids. V lost 2 bases to trimming and J lost 8 bases; unmatched junction nucleotides: 11. Written as DNA, the CDR3 is TGTGCCATCAGTGAGCCCGGGCAGGGGGCCGGCGATGAGCAGTTCTTC. Translated: CAISEPGQGAGDEQFF.

In its sample, this clonotype was seen many times. V and J are TRBV6-6 and TRBJ1-2, with a tentative D call TRBD1 (5 bases). Germline lookup yields CDR1 MNHNY and CDR2 SVGAGI (reference sequence). V lost 0 bases and J lost 2, with 7 bases in between. CDR3 length: 14 amino acids. The CDR3 spells CASSYSRDNYGYTF. The CDR3 bases are TGTGCCAGCAGTTACTCGCGGGACAACTATGGCTACACCTTC.

This clonotype was seen many times. This rearrangement joins TRBV20-1 to TRBJ2-1, with 10 bases fitting TRBD2. From germline, CDR1 is DFQATT and CDR2 SNEGSKA (reference sequence). This CDR3 has 13 amino acids. V lost 6 bases and J lost 9; bases outside the gene matches: 8. Here the CDR3 reads CSARPSGRSEQFF. The DNA of the CDR3 is TGCAGTGCCAGACCTAGCGGGAGAAGTGAGCAGTTCTTC.

This clonotype was counted at least ten times. This sequence joins TRBV27 and TRBJ1-4; the D gene is possibly TRBD1 (5 bases). V was pared by 2 bases and J by 9 bases, with 16 bases between. Germline CDR1 and CDR2: MNHEY and SMNVEV (reference sequence). This CDR3 comprises 15 residues. The CDR3 sequence: CASSLVGRERKKLFF. The CDR3 DNA reads TGTGCCAGCAGTTTAGTAGGCAGGGAAAGGAAAAAACTGTTTTTT.

In its sample, this clonotype was seen many times. The rearrangement links TRBV24-1 to TRBJ1-2, with D perhaps TRBD1 (5 bases). This CDR3 is built from 14 residues. V lost 2 bases and J 4 bases, leaving 10 bases between the germline ends. Germline values: CDR1 KGHDR, CDR2 SFDVKD. This CDR3 is CATSDSVGGYGYTF. Here the CDR3 DNA reads TGTGCCACCAGTGATTCAGTCGGGGGCTATGGCTACACCTTC.

The chain recombines TRBV7-2 with TRBJ2-5; TRBD1 is a possible D gene (5 bases). Trimming shortened V by 2 bases and J by 5 bases, and 24 bases separated the two germline ends. Germline V lookup: CDR1 SGHTA, CDR2 FQGNSA. The CDR3 has 18 residues. The DNA for the CDR3 is TGTGCCAGCAGCTTACCCTACCGTAATTACAGGCGCTGGGAGACCCAGTACTTC. Translation gives CASSLPYRNYRRWETQYF.

This clonotype was counted between two and nine times. The J gene is TRBJ2-7, the V gene TRBV11-2, with 10 bases fitting TRBD2. This CDR3 is 14 amino acids long. Per germline, CDR1 SGHAT and CDR2 FQNNGV. Trimming at V came to 5 bases and at J to 3 bases, leaving 4 bases not matched to a gene. The chain's CDR3 is CASSRSSGSYEQYV. CDR3 bases: TGTGCCAGCAGCCGCTCTAGCGGGAGCTACGAGCAGTACGTC.

This clonotype was seen at least ten times. The rearrangement uses TRBV11-2 and TRBJ1-4, with D possibly matching TRBD1 (5 bases). This CDR3 comprises 13 residues. Trimming shortened V by 11 bases and J by 7 bases, and 17 bases separated the two germline ends. Germline values: CDR1 SGHAT, CDR2 FQNNGV. The CDR3 is CASCRDRGEKLFF. CDR3 nucleotides: TGTGCCTCGTGCCGGGACCGAGGTGAAAAACTGTTTTTT.

This clonotype was recorded a few times. The chain couples TRBV6-6 to TRBJ1-5, with a tentative D call TRBD1 (5 bases). Germline V CDR1 and CDR2: MNHNY, SVGAGI (reference sequence). This CDR3 comprises 16 residues. V was clipped by 7 bases and J by 6 bases, with 22 bases between them. CDR3 protein: CASISSYSGFSQPQHF. CDR3 sequence (DNA): TGTGCCAGCATAAGTTCTTATTCAGGGTTCAGTCAGCCCCAGCATTTT.

This rearrangement joins TRBV6-2 or TRBV6-3 to TRBJ2-2; D unresolved. Germline CDR1 is MNHEY and CDR2 is SVGEGT. This CDR3 is 14 amino acids long. Trimming pared 6 bases from V and 4 bases from J, leaving 12 bases between. CDR3: CASSPLEGTGELFF. The CDR3 region has the DNA TGTGCCAGCAGCCCTTTAGAAGGCACCGGGGAGCTGTTTTTT.

In its sample, this clonotype was seen many times. CDR3 sequence: CASGRENQPQHF. The DNA for the CDR3 is TGTGCCAGCGGCAGGGAGAATCAGCCCCAGCATTTT. J is TRBJ1-5 and V is TRBV6-2 or TRBV6-3, with D possibly TRBD1 on 5 matching bases. The CDR3 totals 12 residues. V was pared by 8 bases and J by 4 bases, with 9 bases between. The germline gives CDR1 MNHEY, CDR2 SVGEGT.